A single sample is the source of the 23 T cell receptor beta chains below, sequenced in a study of cytomegalovirus exposure and HLA in healthy donors. The PCR used 60 Vbeta and 13 Jbeta primers. Produced via immunoSEQ multiplex PCR; TCRdb's table is partial and in-frame only. The sample has under 110,000 clones, about 70% seen once. Sample: PBMCs. All receptors derive from a female donor in good health and CMV-seronegative.

This clone was seen only a few times. The chain has TRBV5-1 and TRBJ2-6; tentative D call: TRBD2 (5 bases). Germline-derived CDR1 and CDR2 are SGHRS and YFSETQ. This CDR3 has 14 residues. The V and J ends lost 10 bases and 2 bases respectively, with 13 bases between them. In nucleotides, the CDR3 is TGCGCCTGCAAGAGGGAAGCTGGGGCCAACGTCCTGACTTTC. Translated: CACKREAGANVLTF. Full variable domain (missing parts from reference TRBV5-1 and TRBJ2-6): KAGVTQTPRYLIKTRGQQVTLSCSPISGHRSVSWYQQTPGQGLQFLFEYFSETQRNKGNFPGRFSGRQFSNSRSEMNVSTLELGDSALYLCACKREAGANVLTFGAGSRLTVL.

This clone was observed a few times. This chain's CDR3 is CASGRGNQPQHF. The CDR3 DNA follows: TGTGCCAGCGGGAGGGGCAATCAGCCCCAGCATTTT. The J gene is TRBJ1-5, the V gene TRBV6-5; D is ambiguous. The V end was cut by 8 bases, the J end by 2 bases, with 7 bases between. This CDR3 contains 12 residues. From germline, CDR1 is MNHEY and CDR2 SVGAGI.

This clone appeared a few times. The genes are TRBV5-5 and TRBJ1-3, with no clear D. Germline-derived CDR1 and CDR2 are SGHKS and YYEKEE (reference sequence). CDR3 length: 13 residues. Trimming removed 3 bases at V and 2 bases at J, with 6 bases between. CDR3 DNA sequence: TGTGCCAGCAGCTCCTACGCTGGAAACACCATATATTTT. This gives the protein CASSSYAGNTIYF.

The V call is TRBV10-2, the J call TRBJ1-2; TRBD1 matches 8 bases. Unmatched junction bases numbered 7, after V lost 5 bases and J lost 8 bases. Germline V gene lookup returns CDR1 WSHSY and CDR2 SAAADI. The CDR3 loop spans 13 amino acids. The CDR3 loop reads CASSPDRDRGYTF. The CDR3 bases are TGCGCCAGCAGTCCGGACAGGGATAGAGGCTACACCTTC.

The rearrangement uses TRBV28 and TRBJ2-5, with 8 nucleotides matching TRBD1. The CDR3 length is 13 residues. Germline-derived CDR1 and CDR2 are MDHEN and SYDVKM. Trimming cost V 6 bases and J 4 bases; bases outside gene matches: 4. The CDR3 region is CASRLQGGETQYF. DNA of the CDR3: TGTGCCAGCAGGTTACAGGGGGGAGAGACCCAGTACTTC.

The chain carries TRBV27 and TRBJ1-5; D remains unclear. Germline V lookup: CDR1 MNHEY, CDR2 SMNVEV (reference sequence). Trimming took 1 base from V and 3 from J, leaving 4 bases between them. This CDR3 comprises 13 residues. Written as DNA, the CDR3 is TGTGCCAGCAGTTTATGGGCCAATCAGCCCCAGCATTTT. The encoded protein is CASSLWANQPQHF.

The rearrangement uses TRBV5-1 and TRBJ1-4, with D possibly matching TRBD1 (5 bases). This CDR3 has 18 amino acids. Germline-derived CDR1 and CDR2 are SGHRS and YFSETQ. Trimming took 0 bases from V and 3 from J, leaving 18 bases between them. The CDR3 nucleotides read TGCGCCAGCAGCTTGGATAGGATTGGGCAGGGATCTAATGAAAAACTGTTTTTT. Its protein is CASSLDRIGQGSNEKLFF.

The sample holds one count of this clone. The missing conserved phenylalanine or tryptophan at the end of this CDR3 makes a read error likely. CDR3 DNA sequence: TGTGCCAGCAGCGAGGGACTAGCGGGGACCTACGAGCAGTACCTC. It is translated as CASSEGLAGTYEQYL. The chain links TRBV9 to TRBJ2-7; 13 bases fit TRBD2. V was pared by 3 bases and J by 2 bases, with 2 bases of the junction left unmatched. Germline values: CDR1 SGDLS, CDR2 YYNGEE. This CDR3 spans 15 amino acids.

Worth noting for this clone: One junction end does not reproduce the germline sequence, and a read error may be involved. This chain connects TRBV7-7 to TRBJ2-1; the match to TRBD1 covers 8 bases. The germline CDR1 and CDR2 sequences are SSHAT and FNYEAQ (reference sequence). This CDR3 has 14 amino acids. The CDR3 bases are TGTGCTAGCAGCATCACTCAGGGGGCTAGTGAGCAGTTCTTC. Its protein product is CASSITQGASEQFF.

The rearrangement links TRBV7-3 to TRBJ2-6; D gene uncertain. Trimming took off 0 bases at V and 1 base at J, with 4 bases between the two ends. The CDR3 contains 15 residues. Germline CDR1 reads SGHTA; CDR2 reads FQGTGA. CDR3 loop: CASSLTGSGANVLTF. CDR3 in DNA: TGTGCCAGCAGCTTAACCGGGTCTGGGGCCAACGTCCTGACTTTC.

The chain combines TRBV28 with TRBJ2-3; the D gene is possibly TRBD2 (5 bases). Trimming took 3 bases from V and 1 from J, leaving 20 bases between them. Germline V gives CDR1 MDHEN, CDR2 SYDVKM. CDR3 length equals 18 residues. CDR3 DNA sequence: TGTGCCAGCAGTTTCCATGAGGGTTTTTTTTGGCGCACAGATACGCAGTATTTT. The encoded protein is CASSFHEGFFWRTDTQYF. Based on the CDR3 plus reference TRBV28 and TRBJ2-3, the full variable domain is DVKVTQSSRYLVKRTGEKVFLECVQDMDHENMFWYRQDPGLGLRLIYFSYDVKMKEKGDIPEGYSVSREKKERFSLILESASTNQTSMYLCASSFHEGFFWRTDTQYFGPGTRLTVL.

This chain links TRBV5-5 with TRBJ2-1; TRBD1 aligns across 9 bases. Germline loops: CDR1 SGHKS, CDR2 YYEKEE (reference sequence). This CDR3 comprises 15 residues. V was pared by 6 bases and J by 5 bases, with 9 bases of the junction left unmatched. CDR3 nucleotide sequence: TGTGCCAGCATACCTTGGAGGGACAGGGACAATGAGCAGTTCTTC. This gives the protein CASIPWRDRDNEQFF.

This clone appeared once. This CDR3 reads CASSFTSEGYGYTF. CDR3 DNA: TGTGCCAGCAGCTTTACTTCAGAGGGCTATGGCTACACCTTC. The chain links TRBV7-6 to TRBJ1-2; D is undetermined. Germline-derived CDR1 and CDR2 are SGHVS and FNYEAQ. V was pared by 3 bases and J by 4 bases, with 12 bases between. This CDR3 region has 14 residues.

V gene TRBV14 combines with J gene TRBJ2-5; TRBD1 might be the D (5 bases). This CDR3 comprises 18 residues. Germline-derived CDR1 and CDR2 are SGHDN and FVKESK. Trimming took 1 base from V and 4 from J, leaving 22 bases between them. The CDR3 DNA reads TGTGCCAGCAGCCAAGGGGGCCCCATCCCTGGCTACGGAGAGACCCAGTACTTC. It yields the protein CASSQGGPIPGYGETQYF.

This clone was seen more than once but under ten times. The chain recombines TRBV7-8 with TRBJ2-7; 8 bases are shared with TRBD2. This CDR3 has 15 residues. The germline gives CDR1 SGHVS, CDR2 FQNEAQ. V trimming: 1 base; J trimming: 2 bases; junction bases outside the gene matches: 4. CDR3 sequence reads: CASSLVSGGTYEQYF. The CDR3, as DNA: TGTGCCAGCAGCTTAGTTTCGGGGGGGACCTACGAGCAGTACTTC.

This CDR3 is CASSLSAGAYGYTF. CDR3 sequence (DNA): TGTGCCAGCAGTTTATCGGCAGGTGCCTATGGCTACACCTTC. The V gene is TRBV27, the J gene TRBJ1-2; D is ambiguous. Germline assignment: CDR1 MNHEY and CDR2 SMNVEV (reference sequence). The CDR3 totals 14 residues. V dropped 0 bases and J dropped 4 bases, with 9 bases sitting between them.

This chain uses TRBV4-3 with TRBJ2-2; D uncertain. The CDR3 is 14 residues long. Germline assignment: CDR1 LGHNA and CDR2 YSLEER. With 0 bases removed from V and 4 bases from J, the gap between germline ends came to 6 bases. The CDR3 DNA is TGCGCCAGCAGCCAAGATTGGAGCACCGGGGAGCTGTTTTTT. Translation: CASSQDWSTGELFF.

The count of this clone is one. Distinct nucleotide sequences in the sample also encode this CDR3. The rearrangement links TRBV5-1 to TRBJ1-1; D may be TRBD1 (6 bases). V was cut by 1 base and J by 3 bases, with 7 bases left in between. The CDR3 runs to 13 residues. Germline CDR1 and CDR2: SGHRS and YFSETQ. The chain's CDR3 is CASSLNRDTEAFF. DNA of the CDR3: TGCGCCAGCAGCTTGAACAGGGACACTGAAGCTTTCTTT.

This sequence joins TRBV28 and TRBJ1-5; D unclear. V lost 4 bases and J 4 bases, leaving 11 bases between the germline ends. Germline values: CDR1 MDHEN, CDR2 SYDVKM. The CDR3 loop spans 14 amino acids. The CDR3 protein is CASSSLIWNQPQHF. The CDR3 nucleotides read TGTGCCAGCAGTTCCCTAATTTGGAATCAGCCCCAGCATTTT. Combining the CDR3 with reference TRBV28 and TRBJ1-5 gives the whole variable domain DVKVTQSSRYLVKRTGEKVFLECVQDMDHENMFWYRQDPGLGLRLIYFSYDVKMKEKGDIPEGYSVSREKKERFSLILESASTNQTSMYLCASSSLIWNQPQHFGDGTRLSIL.

The V gene is TRBV5-4, the J gene TRBJ2-7; D might be TRBD2 (5 bases). Deletions cut 4 bases from V and 3 bases from J, with 11 bases between. CDR3 length: 13 amino acids. From germline, CDR1 is SGHNT and CDR2 YYREEE (reference sequence). The CDR3 reads CASSPGGGYEQYF. The CDR3, as DNA: TGTGCCAGCAGCCCCGGAGGTGGCTACGAGCAGTACTTC.

The chain carries TRBV7-2 and TRBJ2-1; TRBD2 matches 9 bases. CDR3 length equals 16 residues. The ends lost 1 base at V and 4 bases at J; junction bases unmatched: 5. CDR1 is SGHTA and CDR2 is FQGNSA in the germline V gene. The CDR3 here is CASSLVGGRGYNEQFF. Written as DNA, the CDR3 is TGTGCCAGCAGCTTAGTGGGCGGGAGGGGTTACAATGAGCAGTTCTTC.

The chain employs TRBV5-4 and TRBJ2-7, with TRBD1 as a possible D gene (6 bases). V lost 2 bases and J 4 bases, leaving 16 bases between the germline ends. Germline V gives CDR1 SGHNT, CDR2 YYREEE (reference sequence). The CDR3 totals 15 residues. DNA for the CDR3: TGTGCCAGCAGCTTCGGACAGTTAGGGGGTTACGAGCAGTACTTC. Translation: CASSFGQLGGYEQYF.

The chain recombines TRBV9 with TRBJ2-2; 9 bases map to TRBD2. V lost 2 bases and J lost 6; bases outside the gene matches: 5. Germline CDR1 is SGDLS and CDR2 is YYNGEE. CDR3 size: 15 residues. This chain's CDR3 is CASSVSGSQAGELFF. The CDR3 region has the DNA TGTGCCAGCAGCGTTAGCGGGAGTCAGGCCGGGGAGCTGTTTTTT.